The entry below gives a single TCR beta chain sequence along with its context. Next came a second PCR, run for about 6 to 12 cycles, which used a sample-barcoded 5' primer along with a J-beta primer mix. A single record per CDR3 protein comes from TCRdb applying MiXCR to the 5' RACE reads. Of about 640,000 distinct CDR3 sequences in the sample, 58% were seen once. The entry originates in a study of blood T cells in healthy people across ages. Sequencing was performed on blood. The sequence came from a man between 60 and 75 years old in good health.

CDR3 sequence (DNA): TGTGCCAGCAGTTCAGAAAGGGCCCACTATGGCTACACCTTC. Translation: CASSSERAHYGYTF. The rearrangement uses TRBV12-3 or TRBV12-4 and TRBJ1-2; D gene uncertain. The V and J ends lost 4 bases and 3 bases respectively, with 12 bases between them. This CDR3 region has 14 residues.